This TCR beta chain was identified in a study of response to subunit inactivated influenza vaccine. Broader study findings: It was the authors' suggestion that each seasonal influenza vaccination recruits few new T cells.

Via MiXCR, TCRdb re-called the RT-PCR reads, giving one row per CDR3 protein. The table includes some 480,000 distinct CDR3 sequences, 9.5% to 12% detected once. About this clonotype: Its antigen remains unknown.

Sequenced here: PBMCs from blood, sampled around seven weeks after vaccination. The receptor comes from a man aged 50-60 years who received an inactivated influenza vaccine.

In DNA form, the CDR3 reads TGTGCCAGCAGCTCCTCCCGGACACACTATTCGGACACCTTC. This encodes CASSSSRTHYSDTF. The chain couples TRBV11-2 to TRBJ1-2; tentatively, D is TRBD1 (5 bases). CDR3 length: 14 residues. V was shortened by 4 bases and J by 12 bases, with 21 bases between the two germline ends. The germline V gene has CDR1 SGHAT and CDR2 FQNNGV.